The sequence of this T cell receptor (beta chain) was determined in a study of identical twins. General observations from the study: Invariant T cells like MAIT and iNKT could partly confound the zero-insertion analyses.

From the 5' RACE reads, TCRdb called clonotypes with MiXCR, one entry per CDR3 protein. The table shows approximately 690,000 distinct CDR3 sequences, with over 5% occurring only once. Concerning this clonotype: Its cognate antigen is unknown.

The V end lost 2 bases, the J end lost 3 bases, and 14 bases lay between the germline ends. The CDR3 totals 16 residues. Germline V gene sequence: CDR1 MNHEY, CDR2 SVGEGT. Material for sequencing was naive T cells sorted from blood. This rearrangement joins TRBV6-2 or TRBV6-3 to TRBJ2-1; D not resolved. This sequence originates from a man aged 18 to 29 in good health. The chain's CDR3 is CASSYGGSPGYNEQFF. The CDR3 nucleotides are TGTGCCAGCAGTTACGGTGGCTCCCCCGGCTACAATGAGCAGTTCTTC.